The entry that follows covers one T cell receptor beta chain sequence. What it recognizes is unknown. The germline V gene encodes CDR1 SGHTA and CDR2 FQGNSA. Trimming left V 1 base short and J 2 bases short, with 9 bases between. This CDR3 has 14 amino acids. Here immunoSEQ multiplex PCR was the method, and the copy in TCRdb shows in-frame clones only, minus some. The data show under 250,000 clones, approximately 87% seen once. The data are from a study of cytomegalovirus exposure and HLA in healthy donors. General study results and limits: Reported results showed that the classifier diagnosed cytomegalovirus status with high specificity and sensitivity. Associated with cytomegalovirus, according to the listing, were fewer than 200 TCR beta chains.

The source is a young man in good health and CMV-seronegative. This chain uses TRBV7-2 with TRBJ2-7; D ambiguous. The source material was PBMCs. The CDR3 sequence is CASSLGGSTYEQYF. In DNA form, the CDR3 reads TGTGCCAGCAGCTTAGGCGGCAGTACCTACGAGCAGTACTTC.